The present entry profiles one TCR beta chain with its context. The data stem from a study of blood T cell repertoires in COVID-19. Study at large: The study drew acute and convalescent COVID-19 samples from the United States, Italy and Spain.

Sequencing used immunoSEQ multiplex PCR; TCRdb keeps in-frame clones, though not all of them. This table has about 260,000 clones, approximately 86% appearing once. The CDR3 is made up of 15 amino acids. The V gene end was trimmed by 6 bases and the J gene end by 0 bases; junction bases not matched to a gene: 5. Germline-derived CDR1 and CDR2 are MNHEY and SVGAGI. This receptor was identified in a man aged 40-55 years who had recovered from COVID-19. The rearrangement uses TRBV6-5 and TRBJ1-3; TRBD1 matches 7 bases. The specimen sequenced was peripheral blood. The CDR3 spells CASRRDSGSGNTIYF. CDR3 bases: TGTGCCAGCAGAAGGGACAGTGGCTCTGGAAACACCATATATTTT.